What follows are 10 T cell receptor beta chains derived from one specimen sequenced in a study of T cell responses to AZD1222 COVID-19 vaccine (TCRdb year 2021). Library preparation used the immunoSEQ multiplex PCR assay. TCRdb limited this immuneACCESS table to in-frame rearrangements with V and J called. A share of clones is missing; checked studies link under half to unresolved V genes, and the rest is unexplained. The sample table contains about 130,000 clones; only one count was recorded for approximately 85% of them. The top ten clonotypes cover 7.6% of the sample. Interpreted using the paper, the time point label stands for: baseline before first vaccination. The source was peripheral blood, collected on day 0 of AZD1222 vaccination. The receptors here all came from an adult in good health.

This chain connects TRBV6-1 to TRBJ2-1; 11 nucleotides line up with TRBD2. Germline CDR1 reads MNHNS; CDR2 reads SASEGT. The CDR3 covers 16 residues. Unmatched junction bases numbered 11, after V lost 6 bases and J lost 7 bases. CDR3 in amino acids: CASRELAGERPNEQFF. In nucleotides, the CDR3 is TGTGCCAGCAGAGAACTAGCGGGAGAACGTCCTAATGAGCAGTTCTTC.

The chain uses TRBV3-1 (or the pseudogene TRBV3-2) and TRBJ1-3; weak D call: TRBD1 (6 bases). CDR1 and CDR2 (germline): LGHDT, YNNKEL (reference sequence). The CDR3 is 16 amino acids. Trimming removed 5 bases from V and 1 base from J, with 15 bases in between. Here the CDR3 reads CASSKTQGKSGNTIYF. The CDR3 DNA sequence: TGTGCCAGCAGCAAAACACAGGGCAAATCTGGAAACACCATATATTTT.

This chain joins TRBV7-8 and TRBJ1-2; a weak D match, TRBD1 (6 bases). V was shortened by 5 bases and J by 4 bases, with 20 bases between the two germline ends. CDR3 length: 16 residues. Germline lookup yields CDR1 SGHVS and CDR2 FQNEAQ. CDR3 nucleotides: TGTGCCAGCAGCCCCCCGGGGGGGGGCAAAGGCTATGGCTACACCTTC. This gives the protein CASSPPGGGKGYGYTF.

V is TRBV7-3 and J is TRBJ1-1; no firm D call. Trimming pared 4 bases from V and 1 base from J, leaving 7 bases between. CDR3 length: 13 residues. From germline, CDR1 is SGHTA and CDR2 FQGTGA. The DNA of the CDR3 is TGTGCCAGCAGCTCCCGATGGAACACTGAAGCTTTCTTT. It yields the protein CASSSRWNTEAFF.

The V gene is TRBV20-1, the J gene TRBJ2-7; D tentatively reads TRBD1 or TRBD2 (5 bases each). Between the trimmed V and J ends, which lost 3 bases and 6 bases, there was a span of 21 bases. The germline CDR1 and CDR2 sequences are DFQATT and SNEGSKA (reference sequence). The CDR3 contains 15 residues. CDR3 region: CSASGGSAPTREQYF. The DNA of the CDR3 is TGCAGTGCTAGTGGGGGTAGCGCACCTACGCGCGAGCAGTACTTC.

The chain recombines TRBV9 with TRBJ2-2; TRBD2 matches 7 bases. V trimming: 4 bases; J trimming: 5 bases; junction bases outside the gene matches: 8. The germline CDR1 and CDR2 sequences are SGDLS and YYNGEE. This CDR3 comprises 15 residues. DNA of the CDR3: TGTGCCAGCAGCCGCGGGGGAGATCAAACCGGGGAGCTGTTTTTT. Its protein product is CASSRGGDQTGELFF.

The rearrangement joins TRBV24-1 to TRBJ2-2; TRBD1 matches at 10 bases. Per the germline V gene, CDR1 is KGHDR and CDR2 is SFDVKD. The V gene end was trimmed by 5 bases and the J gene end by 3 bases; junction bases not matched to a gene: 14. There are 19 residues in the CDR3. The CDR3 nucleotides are TGTGCCACCAGTGTGGGAGACAGGGGGCCCATAGCGGACACCGGGGAGCTGTTTTTT. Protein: CATSVGDRGPIADTGELFF.

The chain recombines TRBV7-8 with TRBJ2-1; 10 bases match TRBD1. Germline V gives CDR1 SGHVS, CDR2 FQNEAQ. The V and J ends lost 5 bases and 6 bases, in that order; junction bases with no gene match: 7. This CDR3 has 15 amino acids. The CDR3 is CASSGFRDRGNEQFF. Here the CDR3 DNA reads TGTGCCAGCAGCGGATTCAGGGACAGGGGCAATGAGCAGTTCTTC.

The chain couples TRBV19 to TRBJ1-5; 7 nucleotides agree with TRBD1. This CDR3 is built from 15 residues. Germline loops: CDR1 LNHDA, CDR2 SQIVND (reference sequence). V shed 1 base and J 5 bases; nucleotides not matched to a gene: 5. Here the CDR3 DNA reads TGTGCCAGTAGTATAGCGGGACAGATATATCAGCCCCAGCATTTT. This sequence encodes CASSIAGQIYQPQHF.

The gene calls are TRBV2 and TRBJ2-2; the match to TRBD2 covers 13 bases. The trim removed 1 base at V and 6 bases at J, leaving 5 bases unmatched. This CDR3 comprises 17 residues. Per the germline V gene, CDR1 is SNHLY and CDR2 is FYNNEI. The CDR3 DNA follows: TGTGCCAGCAGTGAAGGGCGGACTAGCGGGGGTTCCGGGGAGCTGTTTTTT. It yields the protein CASSEGRTSGGSGELFF.